Presented here are 15 T cell receptor beta chains from one specimen sequenced in a study of blood T cell repertoires in COVID-19. Libraries were prepared by immunoSEQ multiplex PCR; TCRdb keeps only in-frame clonotypes and omits some of them. This sample carries a few hundred thousand clones, approximately 90% of them seen once, and the ten largest clones take approximately 4.3%. Sequenced: peripheral blood. These receptors all stem from a man in his 60s who had recovered from COVID-19.

The chain has TRBV5-1 and TRBJ2-3; possibly TRBD1 for D (6 bases). The germline gives CDR1 SGHRS, CDR2 YFSETQ. V was pared by 5 bases and J by 2 bases, with 15 bases between. CDR3 length equals 15 residues. The CDR3 region is CASRVRDTYTDTQYF. The CDR3 DNA reads as TGCGCCAGCAGAGTCAGGGACACCTACACAGATACGCAGTATTTT. The full variable domain, its missing parts supplied by reference TRBV5-1 and TRBJ2-3, is KAGVTQTPRYLIKTRGQQVTLSCSPISGHRSVSWYQQTPGQGLQFLFEYFSETQRNKGNFPGRFSGRQFSNSRSEMNVSTLELGDSALYLCASRVRDTYTDTQYFGPGTRLTVL.

This clone was detected once. This sequence joins TRBV6-1 and TRBJ2-5; TRBD1 matches 10 bases. CDR3 length: 15 residues. In germline, CDR1 is MNHNS, CDR2 SASEGT. V trimming: 2 bases; J trimming: 4 bases; junction bases outside the gene matches: 4. CDR3 DNA sequence: TGTGCCAGCAGTGAACAGACAGGGGGCGTAGAGACCCAGTACTTC. This gives the protein CASSEQTGGVETQYF.

The rearrangement links TRBV3-1 (or the pseudogene TRBV3-2) to TRBJ2-3; the match to TRBD2 covers 11 bases. J gave up 3 bases and V 0 bases, and 8 bases lay outside the gene matches. From germline, CDR1 is LGHDT and CDR2 YNNKEL (reference sequence). The CDR3 sequence is 18 residues long. The DNA of the CDR3 is TGTGCCAGCAGCCAAGATCTGAGAACTAGCGGGGGTACAGATACGCAGTATTTT. Translating gives CASSQDLRTSGGTDTQYF.

The chain couples TRBV5-1 to TRBJ2-7, with TRBD1 as a possible D gene (5 bases). Trimming took 1 base from V and 5 from J, leaving 10 bases between them. Germline values: CDR1 SGHRS, CDR2 YFSETQ. The CDR3 totals 13 residues. This chain's CDR3 is CASSLRGPHEQYF. In DNA, the CDR3 is TGCGCCAGCAGCTTGAGGGGTCCCCACGAGCAGTACTTC. Filled out from reference TRBV5-1 and TRBJ2-7, the complete variable domain reads KAGVTQTPRYLIKTRGQQVTLSCSPISGHRSVSWYQQTPGQGLQFLFEYFSETQRNKGNFPGRFSGRQFSNSRSEMNVSTLELGDSALYLCASSLRGPHEQYFGPGTRLTVT.

The V gene is TRBV10-1, the J gene TRBJ2-2; the D is unclear. Germline V gene data show CDR1 as WNHNN and CDR2 as SYGVQD (reference sequence). This CDR3 comprises 16 residues. V was pared by 0 bases and J by 0 bases, with 8 bases between. The CDR3 loop is CASSESRLANTGELFF. DNA of the CDR3: TGCGCCAGCAGTGAGTCGCGGCTAGCGAACACCGGGGAGCTGTTTTTT.

The V and J genes are TRBV6-6 and TRBJ2-3, with D maybe TRBD2 (7 bases). In germline, CDR1 is MNHNY, CDR2 SVGAGI (reference sequence). The CDR3 is 14 residues long. The V gene lost 7 bases and the J gene lost 2 bases, with 13 bases spanning the gap. The CDR3 spells CASNGGLSTDTQYF. Here the CDR3 DNA reads TGTGCCAGCAACGGGGGGCTTTCCACAGATACGCAGTATTTT.

The rearrangement links TRBV2 to TRBJ2-3, with 10 bases lining up with TRBD2. J lost 1 base, V lost 6 bases, and 7 bases had no gene match. Germline lookup yields CDR1 SNHLY and CDR2 FYNNEI. The CDR3 totals 16 residues. CDR3 residues: CASRPPLAGGTDTQYF. The CDR3 nucleotides are TGTGCCAGCAGACCACCCCTAGCGGGGGGCACAGATACGCAGTATTTT. The variable domain in full, completed from reference TRBV2 and TRBJ2-3, reads EPEVTQTPSHQVTQMGQEVILRCVPISNHLYFYWYRQILGQKVEFLVSFYNNEISEKSEIFDDQFSVERPDGSNFTLKIRSTKLEDSAMYFCASRPPLAGGTDTQYFGPGTRLTVL.

The chain carries TRBV24-1 and TRBJ2-1, with D possibly TRBD2 on 7 matching bases. The CDR3 spans 16 residues. Germline V gives CDR1 KGHDR, CDR2 SFDVKD. V shed 4 bases and J shed 5 bases, with 17 bases lying between them. The CDR3 coding sequence is TGTGCCACCAGTGAGGCGGGGGCTAGCGGTAACAATGAGCAGTTCTTC. It encodes CATSEAGASGNNEQFF.

This clone was observed once. The V gene is TRBV11-2, the J gene TRBJ2-3; 9 nucleotides agree with TRBD2. J lost 6 bases, V lost 8 bases, and 9 bases had no gene match. This CDR3 region has 14 residues. Looked up from germline, CDR1 is SGHAT and CDR2 is FQNNGV. In DNA, the CDR3 is TGTGCCAGCCTCGCGGGGGGGGCTGTGGATACGCAGTATTTT. This sequence encodes CASLAGGAVDTQYF.

The chain carries TRBV9 and TRBJ1-3; D perhaps matches TRBD1 (5 bases). V shed 0 bases and J shed 6 bases, with 13 bases lying between them. The CDR3 totals 15 residues. Germline CDR1 and CDR2: SGDLS and YYNGEE. The CDR3 DNA follows: TGTGCCAGCAGCGTAGGGCGTCAGGGCGCAAACACCATATATTTT. Translation gives CASSVGRQGANTIYF.

This clone was seen a single time. V is TRBV10-1 and J is TRBJ2-3; TRBD2 aligns across 14 bases. The CDR3 spans 13 residues. Germline CDR1 is WNHNN and CDR2 is SYGVQD (reference sequence). V lost 8 bases to trimming and J lost 9 bases; unmatched junction nucleotides: 4. For the CDR3, the DNA is TGCGCCAGCCAAGGGACTAGCGGGGGAACGCAGTATTTT. Protein sequence: CASQGTSGGTQYF.

V usage is TRBV18 and J usage is TRBJ1-1; perhaps TRBD1 as D (5 bases). The CDR3 contains 12 residues. Germline CDR1 KGHSH, CDR2 LQKENI. Trimming took 6 bases from V and 5 from J, leaving 10 bases between them. CDR3: CASSGGVTEAFF. The CDR3 region has the DNA TGTGCCAGCTCGGGGGGTGTGACTGAAGCTTTCTTT.

The rearrangement uses TRBV6-5 and TRBJ2-7, with 9 bases matching TRBD1. The CDR3 extends over 13 amino acids. Germline V CDR1 and CDR2: MNHEY, SVGAGI. Germline trimming cut 5 bases from V and 6 bases from J; bases unmatched to any gene: 5. Here the CDR3 DNA reads TGTGCCAGCAGTCGGACAGGGGCAGGCGAGCAGTACTTC. This encodes CASSRTGAGEQYF.

The V gene is TRBV11-2, the J gene TRBJ1-5, with D perhaps TRBD1 (6 bases). The V gene's germline CDR1 is SGHAT and CDR2 FQNNGV. This CDR3 spans 15 amino acids. V was trimmed by 0 bases and J by 3 bases, leaving 9 bases between them. The CDR3 loop is CASSLDRGYNQPQHF. The CDR3 bases are TGTGCCAGCAGCTTAGACAGGGGCTACAATCAGCCCCAGCATTTT.

This clone was seen once. The rearrangement joins TRBV7-9 to TRBJ2-2, with TRBD2 matching over 8 bases. Germline V gene lookup returns CDR1 SEHNR and CDR2 FQNEAQ (reference sequence). V trimming: 7 bases; J trimming: 6 bases; junction bases outside the gene matches: 10. CDR3 length: 15 amino acids. The CDR3 region is CASNSGGRLSGELFF. CDR3 bases: TGTGCCAGCAACTCGGGGGGGCGCTTATCCGGGGAGCTGTTTTTT. Based on the CDR3 plus reference TRBV7-9 and TRBJ2-2, the full variable domain is DTGVSQNPRHKITKRGQNVTFRCDPISEHNRLYWYRQTLGQGPEFLTYFQNEAQLEKSRLLSDRFSAERPKGSFSTLEIQRTEQGDSAMYLCASNSGGRLSGELFFGEGSRLTVL.